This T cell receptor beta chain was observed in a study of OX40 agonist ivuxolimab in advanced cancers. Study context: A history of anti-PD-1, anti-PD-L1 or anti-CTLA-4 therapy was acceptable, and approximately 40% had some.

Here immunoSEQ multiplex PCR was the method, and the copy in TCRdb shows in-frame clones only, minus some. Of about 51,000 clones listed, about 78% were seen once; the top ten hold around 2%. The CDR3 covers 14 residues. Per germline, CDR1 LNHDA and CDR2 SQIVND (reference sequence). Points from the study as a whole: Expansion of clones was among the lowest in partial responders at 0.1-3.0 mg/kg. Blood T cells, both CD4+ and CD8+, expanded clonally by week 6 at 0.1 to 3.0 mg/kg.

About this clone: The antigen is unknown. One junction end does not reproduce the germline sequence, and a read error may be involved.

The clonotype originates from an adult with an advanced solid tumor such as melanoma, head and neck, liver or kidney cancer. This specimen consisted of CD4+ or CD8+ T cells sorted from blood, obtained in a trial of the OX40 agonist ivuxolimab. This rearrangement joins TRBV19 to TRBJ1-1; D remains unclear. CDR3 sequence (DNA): TGTGCCAGTAGGACTCCCGGGGTTATAGGATCGGGTGATTTT. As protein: CASRTPGVIGSGDF.